This T cell receptor beta chain stems from a study of blood T cell repertoires in COVID-19. This clone has only one observation. Assay: immunoSEQ multiplex PCR; the TCRdb copy retains only in-frame clones and omits some. Among 490,000 or so clones listed, 88% were seen once. Sequencing was performed on PBMCs or T cells enriched from blood (not recorded which). The TCR comes from a woman aged 40 to 49 who had recovered from COVID-19.

The CDR3 DNA reads as TGTGCCAGCAGAACCCGAGGGACAGGCGATATTGTGGCTTTCTTT. Its protein is CASRTRGTGDIVAFF. The rearrangement links TRBV6-5 to TRBJ1-1; 8 nucleotides align to TRBD1. The CDR3 consists of 15 residues. Germline CDR1 is MNHEY and CDR2 is SVGAGI. The trim removed 6 bases at V and 11 bases at J, leaving 17 bases unmatched.